A single sample gave rise to the 28 T cell receptor beta chains below, sequenced in a study of T cell responses to AZD1222 COVID-19 vaccine. Generated by immunoSEQ multiplex PCR, the TCRdb table keeps only in-frame clones and is missing some. The sample has under 150,000 clones, around 88% seen once; the top ten hold 6.5%. Sequencing used peripheral blood, obtained 28 days after the second AZD1222 dose. The receptors here all came from an adult who received the AZD1222 COVID-19 vaccine.

This clone was picked up one time. The chain has TRBV6-5 and TRBJ1-2; D might be TRBD1 (5 bases). Germline V gives CDR1 MNHEY, CDR2 SVGAGI. The CDR3 has 15 residues. The germline V and J ends were trimmed by 8 bases and 0 bases, with 16 bases remaining between them. The CDR3 nucleotides read TGTGCCAGCGTAGACCGGGACCGGGCTAACTATGGCTACACCTTC. This gives the protein CASVDRDRANYGYTF.

This chain links TRBV12-3 or TRBV12-4 with TRBJ2-2; the D is unclear. Trimming removed 10 bases from V and 7 bases from J, with 13 bases in between. CDR3 length: 12 residues. CDR3 loop: CATFWRSGELFF. CDR3 sequence (DNA): TGTGCCACCTTCTGGCGGAGCGGGGAGCTGTTTTTT.

The chain is built from TRBV7-2 and TRBJ1-5, with D possibly being TRBD1 (6 bases). V was shortened by 6 bases and J by 3 bases, with 15 bases between the two germline ends. This CDR3 region has 15 residues. Per germline, CDR1 SGHTA and CDR2 FQGNSA. This CDR3 reads CASSGRGGINQPQHF. The CDR3 nucleotides are TGTGCCAGCAGTGGCAGGGGTGGTATCAATCAGCCCCAGCATTTT.

The chain recombines TRBV3-1 (or the pseudogene TRBV3-2) with TRBJ1-3; tentatively, D is TRBD1 (5 bases). Germline CDR1 LGHDT, CDR2 YNNKEL (reference sequence). The length of the CDR3 is 18 residues. The V end lost 0 bases, the J end lost 0 bases, and 15 bases lay between the germline ends. CDR3 sequence reads: CASSQEGEATISGNTIYF. DNA for the CDR3: TGTGCCAGCAGCCAAGAGGGGGAGGCCACGATCTCTGGAAACACCATATATTTT.

The rearrangement uses TRBV5-1 and TRBJ2-5; 11 positions match TRBD2. The J segment lost 5 bases and the V segment lost 4 bases, leaving 10 bases of the junction unmatched. Germline CDR1 SGHRS, CDR2 YFSETQ. The CDR3 spans 16 residues. CDR3: CASSQSGTSGGETQYF. CDR3 in DNA: TGCGCCAGCAGCCAGAGTGGGACTAGCGGAGGGGAGACCCAGTACTTC.

This chain's CDR3 is CATATRGSTDTQYF. The CDR3 DNA reads as TGTGCCACCGCAACTCGGGGGAGCACAGATACGCAGTATTTT. The genes are TRBV24-1 and TRBJ2-3, with D possibly being TRBD2 (6 bases). This CDR3 is 14 amino acids long. Germline V gives CDR1 KGHDR, CDR2 SFDVKD. The germline V and J ends were trimmed by 9 bases and 0 bases, with 12 bases remaining between them.

A single count supports this clone. The chain joins TRBV15 to TRBJ2-5; 9 positions agree with TRBD1. The J segment lost 1 base and the V segment lost 3 bases, leaving 3 bases of the junction unmatched. The CDR3 runs 15 residues. CDR1 is LNHNV and CDR2 is YYDKDF in the germline V gene (reference sequence). The CDR3 DNA sequence: TGTGCCACCAGCAGCGACAGGGGGATCCAAGAGACCCAGTACTTC. Protein: CATSSDRGIQETQYF. The variable domain in full, completed from reference TRBV15 and TRBJ2-5, reads DAMVIQNPRYQVTQFGKPVTLSCSQTLNHNVMYWYQQKSSQAPKLLFHYYDKDFNNEADTPDNFQSRRPNTSFCFLDIRSPGLGDTAMYLCATSSDRGIQETQYFGPGTRLLVL.

This chain joins TRBV5-1 and TRBJ2-7; D is uncertain. The V and J ends lost 0 bases and 4 bases respectively, with 5 bases between them. Germline-derived CDR1 and CDR2 are SGHRS and YFSETQ. CDR3 length equals 12 residues. This chain's CDR3 is CASSLDGYEQYF. CDR3 bases: TGCGCCAGCAGCTTGGACGGGTACGAGCAGTACTTC.

The V gene is TRBV5-1, the J gene TRBJ1-1, with D perhaps TRBD1 (6 bases). From germline, CDR1 is SGHRS and CDR2 YFSETQ. Trimming took off 4 bases at V and 0 bases at J, with 7 bases between the two ends. The CDR3 contains 13 residues. The CDR3 is CASSKGVNTEAFF. DNA for the CDR3: TGCGCCAGCAGCAAGGGGGTGAACACTGAAGCTTTCTTT.

The J gene is TRBJ2-2, the V gene TRBV29-1, with a possible D match to TRBD1 (6 bases). CDR1 SQVTM and CDR2 ANQGSEA come from the germline V gene. This CDR3 spans 11 amino acids. The ends were cut back, 7 bases at V and 7 bases at J, with 10 bases in the middle. The CDR3 coding sequence is TGCAGCGGGCAGGGGAGCGGGGAGCTGTTTTTT. Translating it yields CSGQGSGELFF.

The genes are TRBV7-2 and TRBJ2-1; TRBD2 agrees at 8 bases. This CDR3 is 17 amino acids long. V lost 0 bases and J lost 7; bases outside the gene matches: 11. Germline CDR1 SGHTA, CDR2 FQGNSA. CDR3 DNA: TGTGCCAGCAGCTTAGCAGGGGGACTAGGACTCGGGAATGAGCAGTTCTTC. It codes for CASSLAGGLGLGNEQFF. Complete variable domain (other parts from reference TRBV7-2 and TRBJ2-1): GAGVSQSPSNKVTEKGKDVELRCDPISGHTALYWYRQSLGQGLEFLIYFQGNSAPDKSGLPSDRFSAERTGGSVSTLTIQRTQQEDSAVYLCASSLAGGLGLGNEQFFGPGTRLTVL.

This chain links TRBV19 with TRBJ1-2, with TRBD1 as a possible D gene (6 bases). V was cut by 3 bases and J by 9 bases, with 17 bases left in between. CDR3 length: 14 amino acids. CDR1 and CDR2 from the germline V gene are LNHDA and SQIVND (reference sequence). The chain's CDR3 is CASSILQGKRRYTF. The CDR3, as DNA: TGTGCCAGTAGTATCCTACAGGGCAAGAGACGCTACACCTTC.

The rearrangement joins TRBV27 to TRBJ1-3; D may be TRBD1 (6 bases). This CDR3 has 15 residues. V dropped 6 bases and J dropped 7 bases, with 19 bases sitting between them. The germline gives CDR1 MNHEY, CDR2 SMNVEV (reference sequence). The CDR3 loop reads CASSPRPDRTNTIYF. Here the CDR3 DNA reads TGTGCCAGCAGCCCCCGGCCGGACAGAACTAACACCATATATTTT.

The V and J genes are TRBV7-9 and TRBJ2-1, with 11 bases aligning to TRBD2. Looked up from germline, CDR1 is SEHNR and CDR2 is FQNEAQ (reference sequence). V dropped 3 bases and J dropped 5; count of bases not matched to a gene: 6. There are 16 residues in the CDR3. The CDR3 sequence is CASSFSGGATDNEQFF. In DNA form, the CDR3 reads TGTGCCAGCAGCTTTAGCGGGGGGGCTACTGACAATGAGCAGTTCTTC.

The V call is TRBV10-1, the J call TRBJ2-7, with TRBD1 identical over 10 bases. CDR1 and CDR2 (germline): WNHNN, SYGVQD (reference sequence). V trimming: 3 bases; J trimming: 5 bases; junction bases outside the gene matches: 7. The length of the CDR3 is 15 residues. The CDR3: CASSEPGQGSDEQYF. The CDR3 nucleotides read TGCGCCAGCAGTGAACCGGGACAGGGGAGCGACGAGCAGTACTTC.

The chain is built from TRBV9 and TRBJ2-7; D possibly uses TRBD1 or TRBD2 (5 bases each). The germline V gene encodes CDR1 SGDLS and CDR2 YYNGEE. V was clipped by 0 bases and J by 2 bases, with 9 bases between them. The CDR3 extends over 14 amino acids. CDR3 bases: TGTGCCAGCAGCGTAGACGGGGCGCCCTACGAGCAGTACTTC. Residues: CASSVDGAPYEQYF.

The gene calls are TRBV2 and TRBJ2-5; D remains ambiguous. This CDR3 is built from 12 residues. Germline CDR1 reads SNHLY; CDR2 reads FYNNEI. V was cut by 8 bases and J by 2 bases, with 9 bases left in between. The CDR3 DNA is TGTGCCAGCCGAGACATTCAAGAGACCCAGTACTTC. Translating gives CASRDIQETQYF.

The CDR3 here is CASSREGGEAFF. In DNA, the CDR3 is TGTGCCAGCAGCAGGGAGGGGGGTGAAGCTTTCTTT. The J gene is TRBJ1-1, the V gene TRBV12-3 or TRBV12-4, with TRBD1 as a possible D gene (6 bases). Trimming removed 6 bases at V and 7 bases at J, with 12 bases between. The CDR3 consists of 12 residues.

The table lists this clone with a count of one. The rearrangement uses TRBV6-5 and TRBJ1-2, with D tentatively TRBD1 (6 bases). Trimming removed 6 bases from V and 8 bases from J, with 13 bases in between. The CDR3 covers 12 residues. Per germline, CDR1 MNHEY and CDR2 SVGAGI. The CDR3 DNA is TGTGCCAGCAGCCAACAGGGTGGAGGCTACACCTTC. Its translation is CASSQQGGGYTF.

This chain joins TRBV27 and TRBJ2-5; the match to TRBD2 covers 11 bases. Losses at the gene ends were 5 bases for V and 1 base for J; bases not matched to a gene: 15. Germline values: CDR1 MNHEY, CDR2 SMNVEV (reference sequence). CDR3 length: 19 residues. The DNA of the CDR3 is TGTGCCAGCAGTGTCCTCGGCCTAGCGGGGGGCAACCGCCAAGAGACCCAGTACTTC. Translating gives CASSVLGLAGGNRQETQYF.

V is TRBV10-1 and J is TRBJ2-1; D is possibly TRBD1 (7 bases). Germline V CDR1 and CDR2: WNHNN, SYGVQD (reference sequence). CDR3 length: 15 residues. V lost 3 bases and J 4 bases, leaving 13 bases between the germline ends. For the CDR3, the DNA is TGCGCCAGCAGTGAATTCAGGGGGGCATACAATGAGCAGTTCTTC. Protein product: CASSEFRGAYNEQFF.

This chain uses TRBV28 with TRBJ1-2, with D unresolved. Trimming shortened V by 5 bases and J by 4 bases, and 11 bases separated the two germline ends. The CDR3 runs 13 residues. Germline loops: CDR1 MDHEN, CDR2 SYDVKM. CDR3 in amino acids: CASSVGIFYGYTF. DNA of the CDR3: TGTGCCAGCAGTGTGGGGATCTTCTATGGCTACACCTTC.

This rearrangement joins TRBV5-1 to TRBJ1-6, with a possible D match to TRBD1 (6 bases). CDR3 length: 17 residues. Trimming removed 0 bases at V and 7 bases at J, with 17 bases between. Per the germline V gene, CDR1 is SGHRS and CDR2 is YFSETQ. CDR3 residues: CASSLGHGTLENSPLHF. The CDR3 DNA follows: TGCGCCAGCAGCTTGGGGCACGGGACACTAGAAAATTCACCCCTCCACTTT.

The chain carries TRBV4-2 and TRBJ1-5, with D perhaps TRBD1 (5 bases). The germline gives CDR1 LGHNA, CDR2 YNFKEQ. The V gene lost 1 base and the J gene lost 7 bases, with 14 bases spanning the gap. The CDR3 totals 15 residues. CDR3 residues: CASSQGGTSGQPQHF. Written as DNA, the CDR3 is TGTGCCAGCAGCCAAGGAGGGACCTCAGGGCAGCCCCAGCATTTT.

V gene TRBV28 combines with J gene TRBJ2-7; perhaps TRBD2 as D (7 bases). In germline, CDR1 is MDHEN, CDR2 SYDVKM. The CDR3 is made up of 13 amino acids. Trimming stripped 6 bases from V and 6 bases from J, with 15 bases between. CDR3 coding DNA: TGTGCCAGCAGGAGGGGGGGCCTCCGCGAGCAGTACTTC. Translated: CASRRGGLREQYF.

This chain links TRBV27 with TRBJ1-4, with no clear D. The CDR3 has 17 residues. Germline CDR1 reads MNHEY; CDR2 reads SMNVEV (reference sequence). V was shortened by 2 bases and J by 3 bases, with 16 bases between the two germline ends. Written as DNA, the CDR3 is TGTGCCAGCAGTTTAAGACACCCCGTAAGGCCTAATGAAAAACTGTTTTTT. Protein sequence: CASSLRHPVRPNEKLFF.

The chain is built from TRBV11-3 and TRBJ2-7; 8 bases agree with TRBD1. Trimming took 5 bases from V and 3 from J; bases not matched to a gene: 9. The CDR3 contains 15 residues. In germline, CDR1 is SGHNT, CDR2 YENEEA. For the CDR3, the DNA is TGTGCCAGCAGCCATAAATCGGGACAGGTCTACGAGCAGTACTTC. It translates to CASSHKSGQVYEQYF.

The chain has TRBV4-1 and TRBJ1-6, with 7 bases lining up with TRBD1. This CDR3 has 15 amino acids. Germline V gene lookup returns CDR1 MGHRA and CDR2 YSYEKL. Unmatched junction bases numbered 6, after V lost 3 bases and J lost 7 bases. Written as DNA, the CDR3 is TGCGCCAGCAGCCACCCGGGACAGCCCAATTCACCCCTCCACTTT. Amino acid sequence: CASSHPGQPNSPLHF.